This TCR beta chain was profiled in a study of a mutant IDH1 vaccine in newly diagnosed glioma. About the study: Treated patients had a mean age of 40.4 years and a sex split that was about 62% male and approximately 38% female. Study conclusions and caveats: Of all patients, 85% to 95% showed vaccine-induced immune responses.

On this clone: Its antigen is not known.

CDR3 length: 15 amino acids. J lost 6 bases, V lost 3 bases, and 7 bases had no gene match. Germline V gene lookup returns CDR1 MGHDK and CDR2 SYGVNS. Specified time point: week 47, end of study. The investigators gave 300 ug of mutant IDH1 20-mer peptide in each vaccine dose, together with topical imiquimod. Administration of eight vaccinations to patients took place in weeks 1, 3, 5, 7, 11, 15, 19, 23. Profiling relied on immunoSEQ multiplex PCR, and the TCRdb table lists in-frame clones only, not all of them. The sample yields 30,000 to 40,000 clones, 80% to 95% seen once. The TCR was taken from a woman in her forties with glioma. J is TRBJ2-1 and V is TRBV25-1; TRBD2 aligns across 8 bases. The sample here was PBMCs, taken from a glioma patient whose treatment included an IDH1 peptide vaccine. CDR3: CASSDPGAGGNEQFF. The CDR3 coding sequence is TGTGCCAGCAGTGATCCGGGGGCGGGGGGCAATGAGCAGTTCTTC.